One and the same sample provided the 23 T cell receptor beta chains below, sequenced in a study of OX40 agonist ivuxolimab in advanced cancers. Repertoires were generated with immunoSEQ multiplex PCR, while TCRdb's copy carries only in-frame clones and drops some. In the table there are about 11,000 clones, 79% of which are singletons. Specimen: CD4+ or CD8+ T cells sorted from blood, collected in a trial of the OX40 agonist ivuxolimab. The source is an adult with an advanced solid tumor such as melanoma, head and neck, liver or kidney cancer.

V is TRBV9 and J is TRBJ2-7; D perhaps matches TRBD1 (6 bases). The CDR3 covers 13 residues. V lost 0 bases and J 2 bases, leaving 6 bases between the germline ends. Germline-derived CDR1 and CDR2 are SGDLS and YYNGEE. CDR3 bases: TGTGCCAGCAGCGTAGGGACAGCCTACGAGCAGTACTTC. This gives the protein CASSVGTAYEQYF.

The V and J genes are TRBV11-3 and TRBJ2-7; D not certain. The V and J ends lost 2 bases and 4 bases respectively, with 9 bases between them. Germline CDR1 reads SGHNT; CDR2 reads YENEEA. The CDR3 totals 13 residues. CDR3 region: CASSLNWGYEQYF. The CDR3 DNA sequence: TGTGCCAGCAGCTTAAATTGGGGATACGAGCAGTACTTC.

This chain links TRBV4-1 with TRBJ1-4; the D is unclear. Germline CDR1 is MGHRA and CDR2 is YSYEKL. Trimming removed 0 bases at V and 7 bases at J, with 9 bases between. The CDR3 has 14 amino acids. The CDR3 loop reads CASSQEPGPEKLFF. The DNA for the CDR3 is TGCGCCAGCAGCCAAGAACCCGGTCCTGAAAAACTGTTTTTT.

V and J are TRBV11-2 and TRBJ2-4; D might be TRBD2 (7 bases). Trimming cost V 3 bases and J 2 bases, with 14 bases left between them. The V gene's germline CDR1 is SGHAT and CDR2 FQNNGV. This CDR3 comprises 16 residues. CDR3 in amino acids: CASSLGGAIPKNIQYF. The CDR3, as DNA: TGTGCCAGCAGCTTGGGGGGGGCGATTCCCAAAAACATTCAGTACTTC.

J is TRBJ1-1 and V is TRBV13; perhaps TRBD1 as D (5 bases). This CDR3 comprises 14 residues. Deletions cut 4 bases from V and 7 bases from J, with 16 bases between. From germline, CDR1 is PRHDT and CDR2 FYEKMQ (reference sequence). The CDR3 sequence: CASSWRGAGIEAFF. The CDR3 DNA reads TGTGCCAGCAGCTGGCGAGGGGCGGGCATTGAAGCTTTCTTT. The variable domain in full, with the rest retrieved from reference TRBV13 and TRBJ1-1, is AAGVIQSPRHLIKEKRETATLKCYPIPRHDTVYWYQQGPGQDPQFLISFYEKMQSDKGSIPDRFSAQQFSDYHSELNMSSLELGDSALYFCASSWRGAGIEAFFGQGTRLTVV.

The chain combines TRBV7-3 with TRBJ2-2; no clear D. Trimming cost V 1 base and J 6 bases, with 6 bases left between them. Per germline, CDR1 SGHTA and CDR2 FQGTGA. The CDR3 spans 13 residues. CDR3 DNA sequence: TGTGCCAGCAGCTTAAGTCAGGCCGGGGAGCTGTTTTTT. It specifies CASSLSQAGELFF.

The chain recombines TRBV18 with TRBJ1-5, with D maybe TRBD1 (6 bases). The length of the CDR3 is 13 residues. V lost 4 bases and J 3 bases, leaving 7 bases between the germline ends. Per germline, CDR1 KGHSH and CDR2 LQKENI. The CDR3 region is CASSRQDNQPQHF. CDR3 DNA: TGTGCCAGCTCACGACAGGACAATCAGCCCCAGCATTTT.

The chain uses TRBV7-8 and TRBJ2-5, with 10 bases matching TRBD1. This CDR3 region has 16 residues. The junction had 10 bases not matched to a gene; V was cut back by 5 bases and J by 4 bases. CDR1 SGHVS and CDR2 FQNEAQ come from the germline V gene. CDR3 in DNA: TGTGCCAGCAGCGACACTCGGACAGGGGGAGTAGAGACCCAGTACTTC. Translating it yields CASSDTRTGGVETQYF. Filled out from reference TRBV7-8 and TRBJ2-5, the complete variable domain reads GAGVSQSPRYKVAKRGQDVALRCDPISGHVSLFWYQQALGQGPEFLTYFQNEAQLDKSGLPSDRFFAERPEGSVSTLKIQRTQQEDSAVYLCASSDTRTGGVETQYFGPGTRLLVL.

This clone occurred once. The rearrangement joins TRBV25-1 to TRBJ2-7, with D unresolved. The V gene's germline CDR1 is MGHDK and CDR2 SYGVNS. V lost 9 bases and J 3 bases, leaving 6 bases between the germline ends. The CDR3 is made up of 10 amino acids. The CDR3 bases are TGTGCCAGTCGCATCTACGAGCAGTACTTC. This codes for CASRIYEQYF.

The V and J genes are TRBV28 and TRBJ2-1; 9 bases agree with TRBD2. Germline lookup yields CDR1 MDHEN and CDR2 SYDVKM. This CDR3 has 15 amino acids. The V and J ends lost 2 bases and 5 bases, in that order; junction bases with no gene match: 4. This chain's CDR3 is CASSLRGLAHNEQFF. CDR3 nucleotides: TGTGCCAGCAGTTTAAGGGGACTAGCTCACAATGAGCAGTTCTTC.

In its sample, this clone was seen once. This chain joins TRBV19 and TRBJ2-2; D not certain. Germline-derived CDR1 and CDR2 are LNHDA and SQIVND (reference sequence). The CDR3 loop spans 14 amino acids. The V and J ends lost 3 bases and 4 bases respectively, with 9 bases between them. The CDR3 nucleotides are TGTGCCAGTAGTATTTACAGTGGCACCGGGGAGCTGTTTTTT. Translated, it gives CASSIYSGTGELFF.

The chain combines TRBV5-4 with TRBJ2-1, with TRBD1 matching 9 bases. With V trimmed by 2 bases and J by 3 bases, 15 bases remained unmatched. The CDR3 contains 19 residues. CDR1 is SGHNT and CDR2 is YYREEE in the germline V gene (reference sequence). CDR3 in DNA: TGTGCCAGCAGCTTTGCTGGCTCCCGGGACAGGGCTATCTACAATGAGCAGTTCTTC. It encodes CASSFAGSRDRAIYNEQFF. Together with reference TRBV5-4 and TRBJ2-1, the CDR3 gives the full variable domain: ETGVTQSPTHLIKTRGQQVTLRCSSQSGHNTVSWYQQALGQGPQFIFQYYREEENGRGNFPPRFSGLQFPNYSSELNVNALELDDSALYLCASSFAGSRDRAIYNEQFFGPGTRLTVL.

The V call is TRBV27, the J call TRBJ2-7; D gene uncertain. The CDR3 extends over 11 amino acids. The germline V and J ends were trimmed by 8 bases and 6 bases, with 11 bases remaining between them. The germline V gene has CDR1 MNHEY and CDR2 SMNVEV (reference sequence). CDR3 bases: TGTGCCAGCGGGCCCGAGTTCGAGCAGTACTTC. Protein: CASGPEFEQYF.

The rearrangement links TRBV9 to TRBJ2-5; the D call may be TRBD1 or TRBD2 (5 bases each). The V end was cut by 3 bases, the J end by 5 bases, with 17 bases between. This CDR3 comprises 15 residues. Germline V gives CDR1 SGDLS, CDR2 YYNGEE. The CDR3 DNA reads TGTGCCAGCAGCGCGGGATCCGGGGCGGCGGAGACCCAGTACTTC. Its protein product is CASSAGSGAAETQYF.

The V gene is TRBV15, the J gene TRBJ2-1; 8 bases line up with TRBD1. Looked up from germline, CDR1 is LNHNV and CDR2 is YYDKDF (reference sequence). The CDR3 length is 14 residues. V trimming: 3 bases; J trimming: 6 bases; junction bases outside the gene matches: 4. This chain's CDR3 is CATSRTDRVNEQFF. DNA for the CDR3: TGTGCCACCAGCAGGACGGACAGGGTCAATGAGCAGTTCTTC.

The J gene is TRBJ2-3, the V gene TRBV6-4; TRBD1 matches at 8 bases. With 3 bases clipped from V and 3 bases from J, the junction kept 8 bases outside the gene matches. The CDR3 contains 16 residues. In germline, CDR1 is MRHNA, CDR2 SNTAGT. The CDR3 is CASSDGSGGETDTQYF. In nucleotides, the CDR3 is TGTGCCAGCAGTGATGGGTCAGGGGGCGAAACAGATACGCAGTATTTT.

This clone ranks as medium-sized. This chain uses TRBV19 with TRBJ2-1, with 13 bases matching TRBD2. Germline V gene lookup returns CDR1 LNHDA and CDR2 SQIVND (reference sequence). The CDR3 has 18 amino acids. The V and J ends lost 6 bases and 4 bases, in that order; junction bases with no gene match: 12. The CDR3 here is CASSPTPGLAGVYNEQFF. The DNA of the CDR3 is TGTGCCAGTAGCCCAACCCCAGGACTAGCGGGAGTTTACAATGAGCAGTTCTTC. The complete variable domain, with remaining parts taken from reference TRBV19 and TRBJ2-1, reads DGGITQSPKYLFRKEGQNVTLSCEQNLNHDAMYWYRQDPGQGLRLIYYSQIVNDFQKGDIAEGYSVSREKKESFPLTVTSAQKNPTAFYLCASSPTPGLAGVYNEQFFGPGTRLTVL.

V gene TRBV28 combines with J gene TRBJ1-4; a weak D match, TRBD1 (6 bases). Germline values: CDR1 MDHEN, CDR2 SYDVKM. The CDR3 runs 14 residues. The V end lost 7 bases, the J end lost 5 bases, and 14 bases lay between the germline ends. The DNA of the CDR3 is TGTGCCAGCAATAAAGGGGGGGGGAATGAAAAACTGTTTTTT. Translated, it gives CASNKGGGNEKLFF.

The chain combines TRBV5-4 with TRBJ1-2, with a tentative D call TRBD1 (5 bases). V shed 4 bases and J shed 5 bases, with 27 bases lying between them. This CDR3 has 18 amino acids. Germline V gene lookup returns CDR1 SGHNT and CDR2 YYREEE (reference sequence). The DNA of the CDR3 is TGTGCCAGCAGCGTGGGACCGGACGGATCCGATAGACTTTATGGCTACACCTTC. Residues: CASSVGPDGSDRLYGYTF. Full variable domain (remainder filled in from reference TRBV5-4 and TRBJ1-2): ETGVTQSPTHLIKTRGQQVTLRCSSQSGHNTVSWYQQALGQGPQFIFQYYREEENGRGNFPPRFSGLQFPNYSSELNVNALELDDSALYLCASSVGPDGSDRLYGYTFGSGTRLTVV.

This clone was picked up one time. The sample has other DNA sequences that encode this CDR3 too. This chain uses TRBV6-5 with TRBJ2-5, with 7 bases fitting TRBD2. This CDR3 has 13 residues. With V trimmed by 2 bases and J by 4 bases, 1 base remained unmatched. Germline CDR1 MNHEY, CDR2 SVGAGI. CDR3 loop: CASSYGEGETQYF. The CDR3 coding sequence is TGTGCCAGCAGTTACGGGGAGGGAGAGACCCAGTACTTC.

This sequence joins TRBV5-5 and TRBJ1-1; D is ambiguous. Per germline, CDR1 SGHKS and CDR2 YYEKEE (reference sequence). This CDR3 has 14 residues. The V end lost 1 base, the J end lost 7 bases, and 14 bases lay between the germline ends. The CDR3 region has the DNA TGTGCCAGCAGCTTGTCAGCGGGAGGGTATGAAGCTTTCTTT. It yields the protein CASSLSAGGYEAFF.

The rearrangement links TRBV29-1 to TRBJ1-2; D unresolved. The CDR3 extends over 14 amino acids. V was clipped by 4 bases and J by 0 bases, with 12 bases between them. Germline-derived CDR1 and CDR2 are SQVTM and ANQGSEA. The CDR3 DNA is TGCAGCGTTGGGAAAGGCTTAGCTAACTATGGCTACACCTTC. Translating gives CSVGKGLANYGYTF.

CDR3 nucleotides: TGTGCCAGTAGTATAGGGGCCGAACTAGCGGGGGGTCAAGAGACCCAGTACTTC. It translates to CASSIGAELAGGQETQYF. The chain uses TRBV19 and TRBJ2-5, with TRBD2 matching 12 bases. V lost 1 base and J lost 2; bases outside the gene matches: 8. CDR1 and CDR2 (germline): LNHDA, SQIVND (reference sequence). CDR3 length: 18 residues.